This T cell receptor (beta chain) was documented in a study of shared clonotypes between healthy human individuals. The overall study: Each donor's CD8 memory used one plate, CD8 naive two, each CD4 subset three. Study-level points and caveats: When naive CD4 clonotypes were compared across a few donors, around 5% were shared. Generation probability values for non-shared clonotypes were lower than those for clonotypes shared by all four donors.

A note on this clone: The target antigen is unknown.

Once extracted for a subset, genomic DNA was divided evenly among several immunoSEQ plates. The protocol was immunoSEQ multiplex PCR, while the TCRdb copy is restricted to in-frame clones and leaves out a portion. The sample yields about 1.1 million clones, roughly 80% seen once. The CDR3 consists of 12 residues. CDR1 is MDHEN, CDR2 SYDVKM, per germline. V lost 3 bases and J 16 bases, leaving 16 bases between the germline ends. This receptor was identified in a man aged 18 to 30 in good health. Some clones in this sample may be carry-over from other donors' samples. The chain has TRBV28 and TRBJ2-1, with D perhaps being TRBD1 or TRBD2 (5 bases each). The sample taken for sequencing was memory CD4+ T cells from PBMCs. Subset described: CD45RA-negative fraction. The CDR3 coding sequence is TGTGCCAGCAGTTTCTCCGGGACCCGGGCCTTCTTC. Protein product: CASSFSGTRAFF.